This T cell receptor (beta chain) was sequenced for a study of siplizumab effects on memory and regulatory T cells. The method was immunoSEQ multiplex PCR; TCRdb's version includes in-frame clones alone and lacks a portion of them. This sample yields 85,000 to 130,000 clones, of which around 94% are seen a single time; roughly 0.62% belongs to the top ten. The CDR3 is made up of 15 amino acids. Trimming removed 4 bases from V and 4 bases from J; junction bases left unmatched: 5. Germline V lookup: CDR1 MGHRA, CDR2 YSYEKL. The sample consisted of Tregs sorted from blood. This TCR was recovered from a human donor in good health. V and J are TRBV4-1 and TRBJ1-3, with TRBD1 matching over 9 bases. The CDR3 loop is CASSLDRGDGNTIYF. In nucleotides, the CDR3 is TGCGCCAGCAGCCTTGACAGGGGGGACGGAAACACCATATATTTT.